These T cell receptor beta chains were read from a single sample in a study of blood T cell repertoires in COVID-19. Libraries were prepared by immunoSEQ multiplex PCR; TCRdb keeps only in-frame clonotypes and omits some of them. The profile shows 94,000 or so clones, around nine tenths of them singletons. The sequenced sample was peripheral blood. Receptors originate from a woman aged 70-85 years with acute or convalescent COVID-19. Each CDR3 is given with its conserved first and last residue. D genes are given only for firm matches. Clone size, where shown, is once, few, many, or a class for clones that have expanded.

TRBV7-2	once	TRBJ2-7	.	CASSLVDEQYF	TGTGCCAGCAGCTTAGTAGACGAGCAGTACTTC
TRBV20-1	.	TRBJ1-5	.	CSASVSGNQPQHF	TGCAGTGCTAGTGTTTCCGGCAATCAGCCCCAGCATTTT
TRBV2	.	TRBJ2-7	TRBD1	CASSVGQGFSYEQYF	TGTGCCAGCAGTGTAGGACAGGGATTTTCCTACGAGCAGTACTTC
TRBV6-5	.	TRBJ2-3	TRBD1	CASKDRVMSPDTQYF	TGTGCCAGCAAGGACAGGGTTATGTCCCCGGATACGCAGTATTTT
TRBV5-5	.	TRBJ2-5	.	CASSLLGSQETQYF	TGTGCCAGCAGCTTGTTGGGCAGCCAAGAGACCCAGTACTTC
TRBV5-6	once	TRBJ2-7	.	CASSSGPAGAISYEQYF	TGTGCCAGCAGCTCAGGCCCAGCAGGGGCGATCTCCTACGAGCAGTACTTC
TRBV7-7	.	TRBJ2-5	TRBD2	CASSPGLAGGVQETQYF	TGTGCCAGCAGCCCGGGACTAGCGGGAGGGGTCCAAGAGACCCAGTACTTC
TRBV5-1	.	TRBJ2-1	TRBD1	CASTAGTEVNEQFF	TGCGCCAGCACTGCCGGGACAGAAGTCAATGAGCAGTTCTTC
TRBV18	once	TRBJ2-7	.	CASSPRTLTYEQYF	TGTGCCAGCTCACCAAGGACTCTCACCTACGAGCAGTACTTC
TRBV19	.	TRBJ1-5	TRBD1	CASRTGEREPQHF	TGTGCCAGTAGAACAGGGGAAAGGGAGCCCCAGCATTTT
TRBV5-1	.	TRBJ1-2	.	CASSVWGSDNYGYTF	TGCGCCAGCAGCGTGTGGGGCAGCGATAACTATGGCTACACCTTC
TRBV11-1	.	TRBJ2-7	TRBD1	CASSLTTGGYYEQYF	TGTGCCAGCAGCTTAACGACAGGGGGTTACTACGAGCAGTACTTC
TRBV6-6	.	TRBJ1-6	.	CASSTRGGSPLHF	TGTGCCAGCAGTACCCGGGGTGGTTCACCCCTCCACTTT
TRBV6-1	.	TRBJ2-1	TRBD1	CASSEDRDNEQFF	TGTGCCAGCAGTGAGGACAGGGACAATGAGCAGTTCTTC
TRBV5-1	.	TRBJ1-6	TRBD1	CASSSGTANSPLHF	TGCGCCAGCAGCTCCGGGACAGCCAATTCACCCCTCCACTTT
TRBV7-3	.	TRBJ2-3	.	CASSLMLATDTQYF	TGTGCCAGCAGCTTAATGCTAGCTACAGATACGCAGTATTTT
TRBV6-5	.	TRBJ2-1	.	CASRSSQRVEQFF	TGTGCCAGCAGATCAAGCCAGCGGGTTGAGCAGTTCTTC
TRBV28	.	TRBJ2-7	TRBD2	CASSLVAGNEQYF	TGTGCCAGCAGTTTAGTAGCGGGGAACGAGCAGTACTTC
TRBV5-4	.	TRBJ1-2	.	CASSPTSGTYGYTF	TGTGCCAGCAGCCCAACGTCAGGGACTTATGGCTACACCTTC
TRBV28	.	TRBJ1-4	.	CASRTLREDEKLFF	TGTGCCAGCAGAACCCTCAGGGAGGATGAAAAACTGTTTTTT
TRBV28	once	TRBJ2-1	TRBD2	CASSISGGHEQFF	TGTGCCAGCAGTATTAGCGGGGGACATGAGCAGTTCTTC
TRBV13	.	TRBJ2-7	TRBD1	CASSSGTGKTYEQYF	TGTGCCAGCAGCTCCGGGACAGGCAAAACCTACGAGCAGTACTTC
TRBV14	.	TRBJ2-7	.	CASSQEQVDYEQYF	TGTGCCAGCAGCCAAGAACAGGTCGACTACGAGCAGTACTTC
TRBV6-2/TRBV6-3	once	TRBJ2-5	TRBD2	CASSTSGRRETQYF	TGTGCCAGCAGTACTAGCGGGAGACGAGAGACCCAATACTTC
TRBV3-1/TRBV3-2	few	TRBJ2-2	TRBD1	CASSQGQRGTGELFF	TGTGCCAGCAGCCAGGGACAGCGAGGGACCGGGGAGCTGTTTTTT
TRBV20-1	.	TRBJ1-2	.	CSASRRNTGNYGYTF	TGCAGTGCTAGTCGCCGGAACACAGGGAACTATGGCTACACCTTC
TRBV5-4	.	TRBJ2-5	TRBD2	CASSFSGNQETQYF	TGTGCCAGCAGCTTTAGCGGGAACCAAGAGACCCAGTACTTC
TRBV10-2	.	TRBJ2-7	TRBD2	CASSVTGGSGEQYF	TGCGCCAGCAGTGTGACGGGGGGGAGTGGTGAGCAGTACTTC
TRBV7-9	.	TRBJ1-1	.	CASSLVGRVGTEAFF	TGTGCCAGCAGCTTAGTTGGCAGGGTTGGCACTGAAGCTTTCTTT
TRBV6-6	.	TRBJ1-6	.	CASSYSQSYNSPLHF	TGTGCCAGCAGTTACTCACAGTCCTATAATTCACCCCTCCACTTT
TRBV14	.	TRBJ2-7	TRBD2	CASSHRLAGGREQYF	TGTGCCAGCAGCCACCGACTAGCGGGGGGGCGCGAGCAGTACTTC
TRBV5-1	.	TRBJ1-1	.	CASSLELGSTEAFF	TGCGCCAGCAGCTTGGAATTGGGGAGCACTGAAGCTTTCTTT
TRBV19	.	TRBJ2-2	TRBD1	CATNPGGTGELFF	TGTGCCACCAATCCAGGGGGCACCGGGGAGCTGTTTTTT
TRBV19	.	TRBJ2-1	TRBD2	CASSINAGDPEQFF	TGTGCCAGTAGTATAAATGCGGGAGACCCTGAGCAGTTCTTC
TRBV20-1	.	TRBJ2-7	.	CSARDNYEQYF	TGCAGTGCTAGAGACAACTACGAGCAGTACTTC
TRBV5-6	.	TRBJ1-2	TRBD1	CASSFGQENYGYTF	TGTGCCAGCAGCTTCGGACAGGAGAACTATGGCTACACCTTC
TRBV28	.	TRBJ1-6	TRBD1	CASIEIRDRKNSYNSPLHF	TGTGCCAGCATTGAAATTCGGGACAGGAAAAATTCCTATAATTCACCCCTCCACTTT
TRBV2	.	TRBJ2-1	TRBD2	CASSEASGGFYNEQFF	TGTGCCAGCAGTGAAGCTAGCGGGGGGTTCTACAATGAGCAGTTCTTC
TRBV6-1	.	TRBJ1-5	TRBD1	CASSEGQDGSGPQHF	TGTGCCAGCAGTGAGGGACAGGATGGTTCAGGGCCCCAGCATTTT
TRBV9	once	TRBJ2-7	.	CASSVGQGFLSYEQYF	TGTGCCAGCAGCGTGGGGCAGGGATTTCTCTCCTACGAGCAGTACTTC
TRBV19	.	TRBJ2-1	TRBD1	CASSKKTGRGDYNEQFF	TGTGCCAGTAGTAAAAAGACAGGGAGAGGGGATTACAATGAGCAGTTCTTC
TRBV27	.	TRBJ2-7	TRBD1	CASSLSGQGQYF	TGTGCCAGCAGTTTATCGGGACAGGGGCAGTACTTC
TRBV20-1	.	TRBJ1-3	TRBD1	CSASGQGARFGNTIYF	TGCAGTGCTAGTGGACAGGGGGCTCGATTTGGAAACACCATATATTTT
TRBV24-1	.	TRBJ2-3	TRBD2	CATSDDQRGPYTDTQYF	TGTGCCACCAGTGATGACCAGCGGGGGCCATACACAGATACGCAGTATTTT
TRBV3-1/TRBV3-2	.	TRBJ1-3	.	CASSQDRAAGNTIYF	TGTGCCAGCAGCCAAGACAGGGCGGCTGGAAACACCATATATTTT
TRBV28	.	TRBJ2-7	.	CASSQQGLSYEQYF	TGTGCCAGCAGTCAGCAGGGGTTGTCCTACGAGCAGTACTTC
TRBV4-1	.	TRBJ2-3	TRBD2	CASSQVLLAGNTDTQYF	TGCGCCAGCAGCCAAGTGCTACTAGCGGGGAACACAGATACGCAGTATTTT
TRBV15	.	TRBJ2-5	.	CATSTGFQETQYF	TGTGCCACCAGCACGGGGTTCCAAGAGACCCAGTACTTC
TRBV7-2	.	TRBJ2-3	.	CASSFRRHSTDTQYF	TGTGCCAGCAGCTTTAGAAGACATAGCACAGATACGCAGTATTTT
TRBV2	.	TRBJ2-5	TRBD1	CASNDAGTGLETQYF	TGTGCCAGCAATGATGCCGGGACAGGGCTGGAGACCCAGTACTTC
TRBV9	.	TRBJ2-3	TRBD1	CASSAPRDRTSTDTQYF	TGTGCCAGCAGCGCGCCCCGGGACAGAACTAGCACAGATACGCAGTATTTT
TRBV9	.	TRBJ2-2	.	CASSFSRGSPTGELFF	TGTGCCAGCAGCTTCAGTAGAGGGTCCCCCACCGGGGAGCTGTTTTTT
TRBV5-1	.	TRBJ2-1	TRBD1	CASSFTGDSYNEQFF	TGCGCCAGCAGCTTTACAGGGGACTCCTACAATGAGCAGTTCTTC